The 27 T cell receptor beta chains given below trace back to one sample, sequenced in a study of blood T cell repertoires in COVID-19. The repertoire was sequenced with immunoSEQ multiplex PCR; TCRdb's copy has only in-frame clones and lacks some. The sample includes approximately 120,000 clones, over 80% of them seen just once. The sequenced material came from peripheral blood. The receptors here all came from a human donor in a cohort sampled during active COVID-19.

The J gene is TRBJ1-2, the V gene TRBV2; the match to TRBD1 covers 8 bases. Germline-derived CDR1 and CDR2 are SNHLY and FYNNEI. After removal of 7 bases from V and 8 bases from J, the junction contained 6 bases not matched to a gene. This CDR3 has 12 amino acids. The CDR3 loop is CASMMTGAGYTF. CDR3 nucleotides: TGTGCCAGCATGATGACAGGGGCCGGCTACACCTTC.

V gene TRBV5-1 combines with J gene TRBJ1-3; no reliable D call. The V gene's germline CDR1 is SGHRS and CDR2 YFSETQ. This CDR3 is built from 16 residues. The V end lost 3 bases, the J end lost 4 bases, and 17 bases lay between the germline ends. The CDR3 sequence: CASSSTGGVEGNTIYF. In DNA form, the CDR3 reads TGCGCCAGCAGCTCCACTGGCGGGGTGGAGGGAAACACCATATATTTT.

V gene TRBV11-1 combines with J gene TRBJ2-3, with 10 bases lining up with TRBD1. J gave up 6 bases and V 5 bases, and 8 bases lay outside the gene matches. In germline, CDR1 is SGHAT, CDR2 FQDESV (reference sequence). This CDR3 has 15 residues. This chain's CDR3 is CASSHRQGAPDTQYF. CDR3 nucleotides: TGTGCCAGCAGCCACAGACAGGGGGCGCCGGATACGCAGTATTTT.

DNA of the CDR3: TGCGCCAGCAGCTCGACAGCGAACACCGGGGAGCTGTTTTTT. It translates to CASSSTANTGELFF. V and J are TRBV5-1 and TRBJ2-2, with a possible D match to TRBD1 (5 bases). In germline, CDR1 is SGHRS, CDR2 YFSETQ. This CDR3 spans 14 amino acids. Trimming stripped 3 bases from V and 0 bases from J, with 6 bases between.

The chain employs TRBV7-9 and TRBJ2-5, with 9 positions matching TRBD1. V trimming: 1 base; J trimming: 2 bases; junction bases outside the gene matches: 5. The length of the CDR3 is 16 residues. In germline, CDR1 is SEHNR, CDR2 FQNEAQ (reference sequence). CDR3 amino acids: CASSLGTGVKQETQYF. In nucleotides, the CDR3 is TGTGCCAGCAGCTTAGGGACAGGGGTCAAACAAGAGACCCAGTACTTC.

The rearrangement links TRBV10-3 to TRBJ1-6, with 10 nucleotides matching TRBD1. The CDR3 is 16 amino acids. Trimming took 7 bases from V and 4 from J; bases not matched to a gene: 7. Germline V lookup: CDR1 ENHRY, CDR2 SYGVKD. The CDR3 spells CAIKPGQGRYNSPLHF. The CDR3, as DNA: TGTGCCATCAAGCCGGGACAGGGGCGATATAATTCACCCCTCCACTTT.

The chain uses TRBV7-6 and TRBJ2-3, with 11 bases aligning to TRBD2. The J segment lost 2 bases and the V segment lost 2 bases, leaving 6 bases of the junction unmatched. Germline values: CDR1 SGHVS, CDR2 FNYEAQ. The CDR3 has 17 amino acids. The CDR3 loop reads CASSLLASGGYTDTQYF. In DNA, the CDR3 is TGTGCCAGCAGCTTACTGGCTAGCGGGGGGTACACAGATACGCAGTATTTT. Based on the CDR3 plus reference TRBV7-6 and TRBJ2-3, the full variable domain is GAGVSQSPRYKVTKRGQDVALRCDPISGHVSLYWYRQALGQGPEFLTYFNYEAQQDKSGLPNDRFSAERPEGSISTLTIQRTEQRDSAMYRCASSLLASGGYTDTQYFGPGTRLTVL.

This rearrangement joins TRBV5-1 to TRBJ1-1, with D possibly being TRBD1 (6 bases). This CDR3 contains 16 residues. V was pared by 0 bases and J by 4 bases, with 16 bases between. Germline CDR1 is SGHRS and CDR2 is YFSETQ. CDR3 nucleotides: TGCGCCAGCAGCTTGGGTGTTGGGGGCAGGATCACTGAAGCTTTCTTT. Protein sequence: CASSLGVGGRITEAFF.

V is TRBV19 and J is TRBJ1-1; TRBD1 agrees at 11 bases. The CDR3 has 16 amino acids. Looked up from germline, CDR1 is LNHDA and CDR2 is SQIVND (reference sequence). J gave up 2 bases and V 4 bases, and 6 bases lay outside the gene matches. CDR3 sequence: CASSTRTGGLNTEAFF. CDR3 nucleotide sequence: TGTGCCAGTAGTACCAGGACAGGGGGCCTAAACACTGAAGCTTTCTTT.

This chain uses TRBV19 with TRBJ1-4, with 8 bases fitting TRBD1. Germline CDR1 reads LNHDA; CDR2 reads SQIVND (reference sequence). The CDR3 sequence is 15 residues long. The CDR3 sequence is CVRTNRGSTNEKLFF. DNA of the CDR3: TGTGTCAGGACAAACAGGGGGTCGACTAATGAAAAACTGTTTTTT.

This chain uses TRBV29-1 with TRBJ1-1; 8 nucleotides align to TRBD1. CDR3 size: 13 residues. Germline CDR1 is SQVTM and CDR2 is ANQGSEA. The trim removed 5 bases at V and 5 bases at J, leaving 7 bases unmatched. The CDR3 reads CSVKQGGGTEAFF. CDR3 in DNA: TGCAGCGTTAAACAGGGGGGTGGGACTGAAGCTTTCTTT.

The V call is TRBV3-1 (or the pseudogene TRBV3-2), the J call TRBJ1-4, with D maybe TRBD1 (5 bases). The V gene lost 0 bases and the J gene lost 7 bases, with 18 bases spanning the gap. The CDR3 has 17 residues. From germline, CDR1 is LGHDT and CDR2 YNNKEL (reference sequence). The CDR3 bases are TGTGCCAGCAGCCAAGATCGACGGGGGGGTGACCCTGAAAAACTGTTTTTT. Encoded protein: CASSQDRRGGDPEKLFF.

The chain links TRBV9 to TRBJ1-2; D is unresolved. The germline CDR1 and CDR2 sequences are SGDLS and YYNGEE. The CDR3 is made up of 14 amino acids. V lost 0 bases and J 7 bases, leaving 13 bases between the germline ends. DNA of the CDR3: TGTGCCAGCAGCGTAGGTCGGGTTGGGTTTGGCTACACCTTC. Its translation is CASSVGRVGFGYTF. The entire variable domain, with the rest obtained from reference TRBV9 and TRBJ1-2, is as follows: DSGVTQTPKHLITATGQRVTLRCSPRSGDLSVYWYQQSLDQGLQFLIQYYNGEERAKGNILERFSAQQFPDLHSELNLSSLELGDSALYFCASSVGRVGFGYTFGSGTRLTVV.

The CDR3 spells CASSTHLTGPTGYTF. The CDR3 bases are TGTGCCAGCAGCACTCACCTTACAGGGCCCACTGGCTACACCTTC. This chain uses TRBV3-1 (or the pseudogene TRBV3-2) with TRBJ1-2; maybe TRBD1 (6 bases). Germline values: CDR1 LGHDT, CDR2 YNNKEL (reference sequence). CDR3 length equals 15 residues. Trimming took off 5 bases at V and 7 bases at J, with 20 bases between the two ends.

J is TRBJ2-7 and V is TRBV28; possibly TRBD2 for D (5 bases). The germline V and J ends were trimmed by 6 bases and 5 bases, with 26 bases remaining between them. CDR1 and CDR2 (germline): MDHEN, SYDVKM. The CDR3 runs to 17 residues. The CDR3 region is CASSYFPQSETGDEQYF. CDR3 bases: TGTGCCAGCAGCTATTTCCCCCAGAGCGAAACCGGGGACGAGCAGTACTTC.

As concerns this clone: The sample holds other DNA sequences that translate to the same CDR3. The CDR3 sequence: CASSLDRDTGELFF. The CDR3 nucleotides read TGCGCCAGCAGCTTGGACAGGGACACCGGGGAGCTGTTTTTT. This chain links TRBV5-1 with TRBJ2-2; possibly TRBD1 for D (6 bases). Per the germline V gene, CDR1 is SGHRS and CDR2 is YFSETQ. The CDR3 extends over 14 amino acids. Trimming removed 0 bases at V and 3 bases at J, with 6 bases between.

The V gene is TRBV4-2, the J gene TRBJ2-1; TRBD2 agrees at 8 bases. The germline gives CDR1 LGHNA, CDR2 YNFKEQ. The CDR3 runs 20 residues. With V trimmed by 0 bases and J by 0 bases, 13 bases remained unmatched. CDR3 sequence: CASSQDSGELLLSSYNEQFF. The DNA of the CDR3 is TGTGCCAGCAGCCAAGATAGCGGGGAACTCCTCCTATCCTCCTACAATGAGCAGTTCTTC.

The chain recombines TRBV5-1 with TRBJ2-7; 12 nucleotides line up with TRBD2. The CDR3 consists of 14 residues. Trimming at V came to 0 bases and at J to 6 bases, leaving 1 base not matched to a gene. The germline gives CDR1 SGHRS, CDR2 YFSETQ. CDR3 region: CASSLGLAGVEQYF. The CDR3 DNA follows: TGCGCCAGCAGCTTGGGACTAGCGGGAGTCGAGCAGTACTTC.

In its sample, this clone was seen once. The CDR3 coding sequence is TGCGCCAGCAGCCCTCGAAACCGGGACACAGCTAACTATGGCTACACCTTC. As protein: CASSPRNRDTANYGYTF. The V gene is TRBV4-1, the J gene TRBJ1-2; tentative D call: TRBD1 (6 bases). Deletions cut 4 bases from V and 0 bases from J, with 18 bases between. The CDR3 runs to 17 residues. The germline CDR1 and CDR2 sequences are MGHRA and YSYEKL.

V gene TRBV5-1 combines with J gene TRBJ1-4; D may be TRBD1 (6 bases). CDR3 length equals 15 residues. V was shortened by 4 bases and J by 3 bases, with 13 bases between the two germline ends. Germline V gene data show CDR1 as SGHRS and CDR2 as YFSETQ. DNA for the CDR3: TGCGCCAGCAGCGCCCAACAGGGACCTAATGAAAAACTGTTTTTT. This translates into CASSAQQGPNEKLFF.

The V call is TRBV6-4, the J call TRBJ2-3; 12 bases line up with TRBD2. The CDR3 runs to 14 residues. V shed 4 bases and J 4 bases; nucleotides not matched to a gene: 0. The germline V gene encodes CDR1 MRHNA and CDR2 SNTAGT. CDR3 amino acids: CASSGLAGADTQYF. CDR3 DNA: TGTGCCAGCAGTGGACTAGCGGGAGCAGATACGCAGTATTTT.

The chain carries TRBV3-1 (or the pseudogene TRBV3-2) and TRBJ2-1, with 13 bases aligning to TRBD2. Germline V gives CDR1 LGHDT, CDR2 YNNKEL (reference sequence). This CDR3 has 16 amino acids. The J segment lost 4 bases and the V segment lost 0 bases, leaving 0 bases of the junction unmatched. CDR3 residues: CASSQELAGGYNEQFF. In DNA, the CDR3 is TGTGCCAGCAGCCAAGAACTAGCGGGAGGGTACAATGAGCAGTTCTTC.

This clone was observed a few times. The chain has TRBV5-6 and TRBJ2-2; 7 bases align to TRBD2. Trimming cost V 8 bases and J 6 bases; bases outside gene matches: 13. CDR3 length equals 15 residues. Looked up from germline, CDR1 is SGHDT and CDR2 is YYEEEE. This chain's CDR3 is CASRRAGLGAGELFF. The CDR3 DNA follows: TGTGCCAGTCGTAGAGCGGGATTAGGGGCCGGGGAGCTGTTTTTT.

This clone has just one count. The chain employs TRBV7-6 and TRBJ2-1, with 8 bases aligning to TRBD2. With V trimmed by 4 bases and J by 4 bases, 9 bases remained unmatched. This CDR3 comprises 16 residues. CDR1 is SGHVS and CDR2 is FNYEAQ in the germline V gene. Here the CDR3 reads CASSSRGAGGYNEQFF. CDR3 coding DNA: TGTGCCAGCAGCTCCCGCGGCGCGGGGGGATACAATGAGCAGTTCTTC.

DNA for the CDR3: TGCAGCGTTGTTCTGGCCAGCACAGATACGCAGTATTTT. This encodes CSVVLASTDTQYF. This rearrangement joins TRBV29-1 to TRBJ2-3, with D hard to call. Deletions cut 4 bases from V and 0 bases from J, with 8 bases between. The length of the CDR3 is 13 residues. Germline lookup yields CDR1 SQVTM and CDR2 ANQGSEA.

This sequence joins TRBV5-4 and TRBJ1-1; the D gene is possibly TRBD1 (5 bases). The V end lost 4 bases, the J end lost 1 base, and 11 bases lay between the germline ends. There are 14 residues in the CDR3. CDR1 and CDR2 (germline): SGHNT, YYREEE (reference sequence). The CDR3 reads CASSPIDRNTEAFF. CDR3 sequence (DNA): TGTGCCAGCAGCCCTATTGACAGGAACACTGAAGCTTTCTTT.

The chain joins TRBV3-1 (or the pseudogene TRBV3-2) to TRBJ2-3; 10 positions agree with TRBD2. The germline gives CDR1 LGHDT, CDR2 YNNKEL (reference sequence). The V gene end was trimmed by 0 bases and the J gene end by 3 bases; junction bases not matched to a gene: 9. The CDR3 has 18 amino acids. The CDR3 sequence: CASSQELVAGGGTDTQYF. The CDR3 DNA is TGTGCCAGCAGCCAAGAGTTGGTAGCGGGGGGTGGGACAGATACGCAGTATTTT.